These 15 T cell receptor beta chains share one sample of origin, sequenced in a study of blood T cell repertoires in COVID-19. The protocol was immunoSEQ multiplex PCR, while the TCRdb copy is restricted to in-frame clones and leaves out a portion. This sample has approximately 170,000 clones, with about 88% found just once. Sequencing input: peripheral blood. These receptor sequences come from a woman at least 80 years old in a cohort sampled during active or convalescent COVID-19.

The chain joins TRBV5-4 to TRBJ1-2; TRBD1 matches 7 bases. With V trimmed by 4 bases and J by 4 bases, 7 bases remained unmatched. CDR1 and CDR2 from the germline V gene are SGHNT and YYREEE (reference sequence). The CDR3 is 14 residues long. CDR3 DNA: TGTGCCAGCAGCAATACCGGGACAGCCTATGGCTACACCTTC. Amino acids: CASSNTGTAYGYTF.

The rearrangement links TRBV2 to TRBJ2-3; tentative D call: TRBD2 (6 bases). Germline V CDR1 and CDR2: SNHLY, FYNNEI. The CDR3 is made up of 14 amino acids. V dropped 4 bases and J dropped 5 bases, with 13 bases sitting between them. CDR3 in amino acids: CASSVRMREDTQYF. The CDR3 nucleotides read TGTGCCAGCAGTGTAAGGATGCGGGAAGATACGCAGTATTTT.

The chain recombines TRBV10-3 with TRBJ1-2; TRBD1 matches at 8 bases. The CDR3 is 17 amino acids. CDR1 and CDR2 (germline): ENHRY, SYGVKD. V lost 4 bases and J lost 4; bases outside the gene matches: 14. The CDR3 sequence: CAISGLDRVDGGYGYTF. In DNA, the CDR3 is TGTGCCATCAGTGGCCTGGACAGGGTGGATGGTGGCTATGGCTACACCTTC.

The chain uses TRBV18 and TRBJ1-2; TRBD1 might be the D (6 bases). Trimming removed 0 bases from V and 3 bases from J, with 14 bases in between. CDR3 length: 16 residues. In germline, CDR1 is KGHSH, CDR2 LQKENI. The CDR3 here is CASSPPMGQLHYGYTF. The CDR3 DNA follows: TGTGCCAGCTCACCACCGATGGGACAACTTCACTATGGCTACACCTTC. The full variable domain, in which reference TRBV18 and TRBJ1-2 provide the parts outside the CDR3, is NAGVMQNPRHLVRRRGQEARLRCSPMKGHSHVYWYRQLPEEGLKFMVYLQKENIIDESGMPKERFSAEFPKEGPSILRIQQVVRGDSAAYFCASSPPMGQLHYGYTFGSGTRLTVV.

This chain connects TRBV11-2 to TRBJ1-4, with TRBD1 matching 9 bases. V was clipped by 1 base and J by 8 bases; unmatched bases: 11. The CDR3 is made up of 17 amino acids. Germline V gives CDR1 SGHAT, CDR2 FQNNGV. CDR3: CASSLGGGTGFGEKLFF. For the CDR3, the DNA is TGTGCCAGCAGCTTAGGTGGGGGGACAGGGTTTGGAGAAAAACTGTTTTTT. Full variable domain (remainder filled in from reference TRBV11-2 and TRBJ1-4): EAGVAQSPRYKIIEKRQSVAFWCNPISGHATLYWYQQILGQGPKLLIQFQNNGVVDDSQLPKDRFSAERLKGVDSTLKIQPAKLEDSAVYLCASSLGGGTGFGEKLFFGSGTQLSVL.

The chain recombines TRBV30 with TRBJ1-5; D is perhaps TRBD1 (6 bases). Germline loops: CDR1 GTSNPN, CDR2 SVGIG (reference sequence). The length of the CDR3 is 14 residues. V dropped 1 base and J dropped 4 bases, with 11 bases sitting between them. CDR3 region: CAWSAGTKNQPQHF. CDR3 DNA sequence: TGTGCCTGGAGTGCCGGGACAAAGAATCAGCCCCAGCATTTT.

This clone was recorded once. CDR3 sequence (DNA): TGTGCCACCAGTGCAGGATTGGGTTTCGGGGGGAATGAAAAACTGTTTTTT. Translated, it gives CATSAGLGFGGNEKLFF. V usage is TRBV24-1 and J usage is TRBJ1-4, with D perhaps matching TRBD1 (5 bases). V dropped 5 bases and J dropped 5 bases, with 20 bases sitting between them. The CDR3 sequence is 17 residues long. The germline V gene encodes CDR1 KGHDR and CDR2 SFDVKD.

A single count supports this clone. The CDR3: CAWSKGEASNQPQHF. The CDR3 bases are TGTGCCTGGAGTAAGGGAGAGGCAAGCAATCAGCCCCAGCATTTT. The rearrangement links TRBV30 to TRBJ1-5; D is unresolved. CDR3 size: 15 residues. Germline loops: CDR1 GTSNPN, CDR2 SVGIG (reference sequence). Trimming pared 2 bases from V and 1 base from J, leaving 12 bases between.

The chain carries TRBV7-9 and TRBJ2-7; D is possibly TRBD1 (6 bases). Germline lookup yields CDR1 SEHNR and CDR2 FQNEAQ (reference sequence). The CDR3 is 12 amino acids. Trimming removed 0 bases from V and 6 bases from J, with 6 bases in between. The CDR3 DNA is TGTGCCAGCAGCTTAGCAGGGGGCGAGCAGTACGTC. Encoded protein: CASSLAGGEQYV.

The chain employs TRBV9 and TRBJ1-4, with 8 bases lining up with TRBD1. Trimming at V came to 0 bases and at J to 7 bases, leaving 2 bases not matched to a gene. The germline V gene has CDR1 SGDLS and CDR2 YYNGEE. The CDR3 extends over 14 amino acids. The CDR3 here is CASSVGDRTEKLFF. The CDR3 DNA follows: TGTGCCAGCAGCGTAGGGGACAGGACTGAAAAACTGTTTTTT.

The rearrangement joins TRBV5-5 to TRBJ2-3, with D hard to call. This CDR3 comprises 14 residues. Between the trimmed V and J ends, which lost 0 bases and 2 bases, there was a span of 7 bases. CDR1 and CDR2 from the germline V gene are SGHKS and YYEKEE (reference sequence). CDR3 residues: CASSLVANTDTQYF. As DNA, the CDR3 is TGTGCCAGCAGCTTGGTGGCCAACACAGATACGCAGTATTTT.

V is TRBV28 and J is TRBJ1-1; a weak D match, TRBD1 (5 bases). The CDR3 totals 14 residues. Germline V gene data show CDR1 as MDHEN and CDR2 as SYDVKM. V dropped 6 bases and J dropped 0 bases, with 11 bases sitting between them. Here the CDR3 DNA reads TGTGCCAGCAGCCCCCCGGACATGAACACTGAAGCTTTCTTT. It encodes CASSPPDMNTEAFF. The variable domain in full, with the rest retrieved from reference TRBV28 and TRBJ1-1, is DVKVTQSSRYLVKRTGEKVFLECVQDMDHENMFWYRQDPGLGLRLIYFSYDVKMKEKGDIPEGYSVSREKKERFSLILESASTNQTSMYLCASSPPDMNTEAFFGQGTRLTVV.

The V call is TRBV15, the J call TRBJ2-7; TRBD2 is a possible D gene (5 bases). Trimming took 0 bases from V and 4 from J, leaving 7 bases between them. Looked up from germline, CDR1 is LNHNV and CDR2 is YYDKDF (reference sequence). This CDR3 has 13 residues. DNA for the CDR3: TGTGCCACCAGCAGAGATAGAGGGTACGAGCAGTACGTC. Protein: CATSRDRGYEQYV.

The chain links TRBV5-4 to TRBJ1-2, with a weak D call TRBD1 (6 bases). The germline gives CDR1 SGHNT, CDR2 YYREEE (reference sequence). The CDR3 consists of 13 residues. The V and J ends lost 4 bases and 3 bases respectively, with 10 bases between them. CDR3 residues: CASSPDRDYGYTF. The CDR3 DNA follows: TGTGCCAGCAGCCCGGACAGAGACTATGGCTACACCTTC. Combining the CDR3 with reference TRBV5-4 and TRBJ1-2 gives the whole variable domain ETGVTQSPTHLIKTRGQQVTLRCSSQSGHNTVSWYQQALGQGPQFIFQYYREEENGRGNFPPRFSGLQFPNYSSELNVNALELDDSALYLCASSPDRDYGYTFGSGTRLTVV.

CDR3 in DNA: TGCAGCGTCGGACTCGTGAACTATGGCTACACCTTC. This encodes CSVGLVNYGYTF. The rearrangement uses TRBV29-1 and TRBJ1-2; D unclear. The CDR3 spans 12 residues. Germline V CDR1 and CDR2: SQVTM, ANQGSEA. Trimming removed 6 bases from V and 2 bases from J, with 10 bases in between. Filled out from reference TRBV29-1 and TRBJ1-2, the complete variable domain reads SAVISQKPSRDICQRGTSLTIQCQVDSQVTMMFWYRQQPGQSLTLIATANQGSEATYESGFVIDKFPISRPNLTFSTLTVSNMSPEDSSIYLCSVGLVNYGYTFGSGTRLTVV.